The clone carrying this T cell receptor beta chain came up a few times. The antigen is unknown. This entry belongs to a study of T-cell reconstitution after alpha-beta-depleted transplantation in children. Study-wide points: Expanded clones from the graft, numbering several hundred, reportedly supplied alpha-beta T cells about two months after transplant. When one year had passed after transplant, most T-cell counts and diversity came from newly produced T cells. Recipient T cells and thymic progenitors that survived were the source of the high TCRbeta diversity seen at day 60 in some patients.

The TCRbeta library was prepared with unique molecular identifiers. MiXCR was run by TCRdb on the PCR reads, yielding one entry per CDR3 protein. The sample includes 450,000 to 700,000 distinct CDR3 sequences, over 25% seen only once; the top ten take about 35%. The CDR3 loop spans 15 amino acids. Trimming removed 0 bases from V and 2 bases from J; junction bases left unmatched: 7. Germline CDR1 is DFQATT and CDR2 is SNEGSKA (reference sequence). The TCR sequence derives from a boy less than two years old with Wiskott-Aldrich syndrome, due to receive a stem cell transplant. V gene TRBV20-1 combines with J gene TRBJ2-7, with TRBD2 matching over 7 bases. This material consisted of PBMCs, taken before TCRalphabeta/CD19-depleted stem cell transplant. The CDR3 region has the DNA TGCAGTGCTAGAGATCGGGGACTACCAACCTACGAGCAGTACTTC. Translation: CSARDRGLPTYEQYF.